The clone carrying this TCR beta chain was seen a handful of times. These data belong to a study of blood T cell repertoires in COVID-19. Cohort 3 recovery required two negative PCRs, clearance, or symptom resolution. Trimming took off 0 bases at V and 7 bases at J, with 12 bases between the two ends. Germline V gives CDR1 LGHDT, CDR2 YNNKEL (reference sequence). This CDR3 has 14 residues. Some clones are missing from TCRdb's copy, which holds only in-frame ones; the method was immunoSEQ multiplex PCR. The table shows some 250,000 clones, with around 85% occurring only once. The chain combines TRBV3-1 (or the pseudogene TRBV3-2) with TRBJ2-5; D unresolved. The specimen was PBMCs or T cells enriched from blood (not recorded which). The receptor's source is a woman aged 45-65 years who had recovered from COVID-19. CDR3 region: CASSQEERIGTQYF. Here the CDR3 DNA reads TGTGCCAGCAGCCAAGAGGAGAGAATCGGGACCCAGTACTTC.